These 29 T cell receptor delta chains were sequenced from one sample in a study of gamma-delta T cells after stem cell transplantation. TCRdb applied CATT to the RT-PCR reads for clone calling. The sample has approximately 2,800 delta-chain clones, around 2.6% seen once. Sequenced sample: gamma-delta T cells. The receptors originated from a human donor. It is not recorded whose cells these are; they may come from a transplant donor.

A remark on this clone: Only one base separates this from a far larger clonotype, so it likely reflects a read error. The chain is built from TRDV2 and TRDJ1; TRDD3 matches 12 bases. The CDR3 contains 18 residues. The trim removed 0 bases at V and 3 bases at J, leaving 10 bases unmatched. Germline CDR1 is GEAIGNYY and CDR2 is EKD. The CDR3 loop is CACDTVSWTGGYSDKLIF. CDR3 DNA sequence: TGTGCCTGTGACACCGTTTCCTGGACTGGGGGATACTCCGATAAACTCATCTTT.

This clone has only a few counts. This DNA translates differently at residue 4 from the TCRdb protein, which is that of a much larger clone; a read error is likely, and the protein shown is the DNA's own translation. J is TRDJ1 and V is TRDV2, with D possibly being TRDD3 (6 bases). V lost 5 bases and J lost 8, with 23 bases in between. The CDR3 totals 15 residues. CDR1 and CDR2 (germline): GEAIGNYY, EKD. The CDR3 nucleotides read TGTGCCTGTGGCACGCTTGAAGGGGGACCCCCGAAACTCATCTTT. Its translation is CACGTLEGGPPKLIF.

There are a few counts of this clone. For this DNA, TCRdb reports the protein of a much larger clone, which diverges at residue 12, most likely from a read error; the protein presented here is translated directly from the DNA. The V gene is TRDV2, the J gene TRDJ1, with 10 bases that match TRDD3. The CDR3 totals 15 residues. Looked up from germline, CDR1 is GEAIGNYY and CDR2 is EKD. The CDR3 DNA is TGTGCCTGTGACCCCTGGGGGATAAGCACCGATAACCTCATCTTT. Translated: CACDPWGISTDNLIF.

In the case of this clone: TCRdb lists the protein of a much larger clone for this DNA, which differs at residue 4, so this is likely a read error; the protein given here is translated from the DNA itself. The CDR3 nucleotides are TGTGCCTGTGAAACTCTCTGGGGGATACCTAGCGATAAACTCATCTTT. This sequence encodes CACETLWGIPSDKLIF. V is TRDV2 and J is TRDJ1; 11 nucleotides match TRDD3. From germline, CDR1 is GEAIGNYY and CDR2 EKD. V lost 4 bases to trimming and J lost 4 bases; unmatched junction nucleotides: 10. The CDR3 runs 16 residues.

The chain links TRDV1 to TRDJ2, with 11 nucleotides matching TRDD3. This CDR3 comprises 28 residues. Germline loops: CDR1 TSWWSYY, CDR2 QGS. Trimming took 0 bases from V and 7 from J; bases not matched to a gene: 40. CDR3 nucleotides: TGTGCTCTTGGGGAACTGGAGTTGGGAAAAATCCTACTCTTTTTGGGAGCTGGGGGATACACCCAAGAAGCACAACTCTTCTTT. Encoded protein: CALGELELGKILLFLGAGGYTQEAQLFF.

As concerns this clone: TCRdb has a much larger clone's protein, which differs at residue 7 from the translation of this DNA, likely because of a read error; what is shown is the protein translated from the DNA. J is TRDJ1 and V is TRDV2, with D perhaps TRDD3 (6 bases). Germline V gene sequence: CDR1 GEAIGNYY, CDR2 EKD. The CDR3 is made up of 18 amino acids. The V gene lost 0 bases and the J gene lost 0 bases, with 19 bases spanning the gap. CDR3 amino acids: CACDTIHRGDKYTDKLIF. Written as DNA, the CDR3 is TGTGCCTGTGACACCATCCACCGGGGGGACAAGTACACCGATAAACTCATCTTT.

This clone ranks as large (0.1 to 1%). The chain is built from TRDV2 and TRDJ3; 11 nucleotides match TRDD3. Trimming at V came to 2 bases and at J to 0 bases, leaving 2 bases not matched to a gene. CDR1 is GEAIGNYY, CDR2 EKD, per germline. The CDR3 has 18 residues. This CDR3 is CACDNTGGYSWDTRQMFF. The CDR3, as DNA: TGTGCCTGTGACAATACTGGGGGATACTCCTGGGACACCCGACAGATGTTTTTC.

By proportion, this clone is large. The same CDR3 can be traced to other DNA sequences in this sample. CDR3 region: CACDTVAGRGGSYGDKLIF. The CDR3 region has the DNA TGTGCCTGTGACACGGTCGCGGGAAGGGGCGGCTCGTACGGGGATAAACTCATCTTT. The V and J genes are TRDV2 and TRDJ1; no reliable D call. V lost 1 base and J lost 5, with 28 bases in between. From germline, CDR1 is GEAIGNYY and CDR2 EKD. The CDR3 totals 19 residues.

About this clone itself: This likely traces to a read error, being one base from a far larger clone. Additional DNA sequences in this sample encode the identical CDR3. The V call is TRDV2, the J call TRDJ1; 11 nucleotides agree with TRDD3. In germline, CDR1 is GEAIGNYY, CDR2 EKD. The CDR3 is 18 amino acids. The CDR3 here is CACDTVVGDTRGSDKLIF. The CDR3 DNA follows: TGTGCCTGTGACACCGTCGTGGGGGATACGAGGGGGTCCGACAAACTCATCTTT.

Turning to this clone: TCRdb pairs this DNA with a much larger clone's protein that differs at residue 11, likely a read error; the protein shown was translated from the DNA. This sequence joins TRDV2 and TRDJ3, with D hard to call. Germline V CDR1 and CDR2: GEAIGNYY, EKD. The CDR3 has 18 amino acids. CDR3 region: CACDTGNNYSRDTRQMFF. DNA for the CDR3: TGTGCCTGTGACACGGGCAACAATTACTCCCGGGACACCCGACAGATGTTTTTC.

As for this clone: This likely traces to a read error, being one base from a far larger clone. This same CDR3 is encoded by further DNA sequences in the sample. The rearrangement links TRDV2 to TRDJ1, with 12 bases lining up with TRDD3. This CDR3 comprises 15 residues. V shed 3 bases and J 5 bases; nucleotides not matched to a gene: 6. In germline, CDR1 is GEAIGNYY, CDR2 EKD. The CDR3 protein is CACDPILGDTDKLIF. DNA for the CDR3: TGTGCCTGTGACCCCATACTGGGGGATACAGATAAACTCATCTTT.

In its sample, this clone is medium-sized. Other nucleotide sequences from this sample produce the same CDR3. The V call is TRDV2, the J call TRDJ1, with 11 bases aligning to TRDD3. Germline V lookup: CDR1 GEAIGNYY, CDR2 EKD. V lost 4 bases, J lost 2 bases, and 5 bases stayed unmatched. The length of the CDR3 is 15 residues. CDR3 nucleotides: TGTGCCTGTGATCTGGTGGGGGATACGACCGATAAACTCATCTTT. This encodes CACDLVGDTTDKLIF.

Remarks on this clone: It may be a read error: a sequence one base away is much more abundant. Additional DNA sequences in this sample encode the identical CDR3. The J gene is TRDJ1, the V gene TRDV2; 11 bases map to TRDD3. CDR1 GEAIGNYY and CDR2 EKD come from the germline V gene. J lost 0 bases, V lost 1 base, and 6 bases had no gene match. The length of the CDR3 is 17 residues. The CDR3 sequence is CACDTLLGDKNTDKLIF. The CDR3 region has the DNA TGTGCCTGTGACACTCTACTGGGGGATAAAAACACCGATAAACTCATCTTT.

Turning to this clone: The protein TCRdb lists belongs to a much larger clone and differs from this DNA's translation at residue 5, which points to a read error; the protein shown is made from the DNA. The chain couples TRDV2 to TRDJ1; TRDD3 might be the D (6 bases). This CDR3 has 16 residues. Trimming left V 1 base short and J 2 bases short, with 16 bases between. Germline values: CDR1 GEAIGNYY, CDR2 EKD. CDR3 sequence: CACDTRVLGVTDKLIF. Here the CDR3 DNA reads TGTGCCTGTGACACGAGGGTACTGGGCGTAACCGATAAACTCATCTTT.

Details on this clone: This DNA translates differently at residue 7 from the TCRdb protein, which is that of a much larger clone; a read error is likely, and the protein shown is the DNA's own translation. This chain links TRDV2 with TRDJ1, with 9 bases matching TRDD3. The V gene's germline CDR1 is GEAIGNYY and CDR2 EKD. The V and J ends lost 3 bases and 0 bases, in that order; junction bases with no gene match: 13. The CDR3 loop spans 18 amino acids. The CDR3, as DNA: TGTGCCTGTGACCCAGTACCGGGGGATACCTCCGACACCGATAAACTCATCTTT. Translated, it gives CACDPVPGDTSDTDKLIF.

This clone was counted a few times. The TCRdb protein, from a much larger clone, departs from this DNA's translation at residue 12, likely by read error; the protein shown derives from the DNA. J is TRDJ1 and V is TRDV1; no clear D. The germline CDR1 and CDR2 sequences are TSWWSYY and QGS. There are 14 residues in the CDR3. The CDR3 sequence: CALGELDSRDKPIF. CDR3 bases: TGTGCTCTTGGGGAACTAGACTCTCGCGATAAACCCATCTTT.

On this clone: This clone may be a read error of a much larger clone one base away. Other DNA sequences from this sample encode an identical CDR3 as well. V is TRDV2 and J is TRDJ1, with 8 positions matching TRDD3. The germline CDR1 and CDR2 sequences are GEAIGNYY and EKD. V shed 1 base and J 8 bases; nucleotides not matched to a gene: 8. The CDR3 has 14 amino acids. Here the CDR3 reads CACDTVVGDEKLIF. In DNA form, the CDR3 reads TGTGCCTGTGACACTGTGGTGGGGGATGAGAAACTCATCTTT.

This clone is termed medium-sized. This likely reflects a read error, since a far larger clone is one base away. The CDR3 sequence: CACGMVVRTDKLIF. The CDR3 DNA is TGTGCCTGTGGCATGGTCGTCCGTACCGATAAACTCATCTTT. The chain joins TRDV2 to TRDJ1; D is undetermined. The CDR3 consists of 14 residues. Germline lookup yields CDR1 GEAIGNYY and CDR2 EKD. Trimming cost V 5 bases and J 2 bases, with 14 bases left between them.

Concerning this clone itself: The protein held in TCRdb is that of a much larger clone and does not match this DNA's translation at residue 6, likely because of a read error; the protein shown is translated from the DNA. J is TRDJ1 and V is TRDV2; 7 positions agree with TRDD3. The CDR3 runs 20 residues. The germline V gene encodes CDR1 GEAIGNYY and CDR2 EKD. The ends lost 3 bases at V and 0 bases at J; junction bases unmatched: 21. The CDR3 spells CACDAMLGGPQGLYTDKLIF. As DNA, the CDR3 is TGTGCCTGTGACGCGATGCTGGGGGGTCCCCAGGGCTTGTACACCGATAAACTCATCTTT.

This clone was seen only a few times. A read error is the likely source, as a far larger clone sits one nucleotide away. Other DNA sequences in this sample translate to the same CDR3. Here the CDR3 reads CACDTGWWGIRRDTRQMFF. In DNA form, the CDR3 reads TGTGCCTGCGACACCGGGTGGTGGGGGATACGCAGAGACACCCGACAGATGTTTTTC. V is TRDV2 and J is TRDJ3; 11 bases match TRDD3. The CDR3 totals 19 residues. The germline V gene has CDR1 GEAIGNYY and CDR2 EKD.

This clone has ten or more counts. Compared with germline, one end of the junction differs, possibly owing to a read error. The chain employs TRDV2 and TRDJ3; 12 positions agree with TRDD3. This CDR3 is built from 19 residues. Germline V gene sequence: CDR1 GEAIGNYY, CDR2 EKD. The CDR3 coding sequence is TGTGCCTGTGACACTACTGGGGGATACAGCTCCCGGGACACCCGACAGATGTTTTTC. It is translated as CACDTTGGYSSRDTRQMFF.

About this clone itself: TCRdb has a much larger clone's protein, which differs at residue 7 from the translation of this DNA, likely because of a read error; what is shown is the protein translated from the DNA. The chain joins TRDV2 to TRDJ1; no definite D call. Germline-derived CDR1 and CDR2 are GEAIGNYY and EKD. The CDR3 extends over 18 amino acids. Trimming removed 3 bases at V and 3 bases at J, with 25 bases between. CDR3 protein: CACDPADSGLPTPDKLIF. CDR3 DNA sequence: TGTGCCTGTGACCCTGCGGACTCTGGATTACCCACACCCGATAAACTCATCTTT.

This clone is medium-sized (0.01 to 0.1%) in the sample. This specimen includes other DNA sequences encoding the same CDR3. V and J are TRDV1 and TRDJ1, with 7 bases aligning to TRDD3. From germline, CDR1 is TSWWSYY and CDR2 QGS. CDR3 size: 16 residues. J was trimmed by 5 bases and V by 0 bases; bases with no gene match: 9. DNA of the CDR3: TGTGCTCTTGGGGAACTAGGGCTGGGATACCGGGATAAACTCATCTTT. Translating it yields CALGELGLGYRDKLIF.

Turning to this clone: TCRdb's listed protein matches a much larger clone and diverges from this DNA's translation at residue 5, likely through a read error; the protein shown comes from the DNA. The V gene is TRDV2, the J gene TRDJ1; a possible D gene is TRDD3 (6 bases). Germline V gene data show CDR1 as GEAIGNYY and CDR2 as EKD. Deletions cut 3 bases from V and 5 bases from J, with 21 bases between. This CDR3 has 16 amino acids. The CDR3 DNA reads TGTGCCTGTGACTCGGTGGGGGCCGCTTCAAAAGATAAACTCATCTTT. Translated, it gives CACDSVGAASKDKLIF.

This clone showed up just a few times. One base away lies a much larger clone, so this may be a sequencing read error. The same CDR3 is also encoded by other DNA sequences in this sample. The CDR3 sequence is CACDRLMGDTRGYTDKLIF. DNA of the CDR3: TGTGCCTGTGACAGGTTGATGGGGGATACGCGCGGCTACACCGATAAGCTCATCTTT. This chain connects TRDV2 to TRDJ1, with 11 bases matching TRDD3. Germline CDR1 is GEAIGNYY and CDR2 is EKD. This CDR3 has 19 amino acids.

This clone is classed as large. The genes are TRDV2 and TRDJ1, with TRDD3 matching 12 bases. CDR1 GEAIGNYY and CDR2 EKD come from the germline V gene. The length of the CDR3 is 14 residues. V lost 3 bases and J lost 10; bases outside the gene matches: 8. The chain's CDR3 is CACDAVLGDTRLIF. The CDR3 DNA is TGTGCCTGTGACGCGGTACTGGGGGATACCAGACTCATCTTT.

A few counts support this clone. The likely explanation is a read error, given a far larger clone one base away. This same CDR3 is encoded by further DNA sequences in the sample. V usage is TRDV2 and J usage is TRDJ1, with D unclear. The CDR3 runs to 18 residues. Trimming removed 0 bases from V and 0 bases from J, with 19 bases in between. Per the germline V gene, CDR1 is GEAIGNYY and CDR2 is EKD. The CDR3 bases are TGTGCCTGTGACACCGTTTGGAGGGAGGGGTACGACACCGATAAACTCATCTTT. This translates into CACDTVWREGYDTDKLIF.

As concerns this clone: The protein TCRdb lists belongs to a much larger clone and differs from this DNA's translation at residue 6, which points to a read error; the protein shown is made from the DNA. The chain uses TRDV2 and TRDJ1; TRDD3 agrees at 12 bases. The length of the CDR3 is 20 residues. The V segment lost 2 bases and the J segment 1 base; nucleotides outside the gene matches: 16. CDR1 and CDR2 from the germline V gene are GEAIGNYY and EKD. In DNA form, the CDR3 reads TGTGCCTGTGACAAGGGTGCTGGGGGATACGCGGTGGGTACCACCGATAAACTCATCTTT. This sequence encodes CACDKGAGGYAVGTTDKLIF.

By frequency in the sample, this clone is medium-sized. Different DNA sequences within this sample yield the same CDR3. J is TRDJ3 and V is TRDV2; 9 bases map to TRDD3. Per germline, CDR1 GEAIGNYY and CDR2 EKD. This CDR3 has 23 amino acids. With V trimmed by 0 bases and J by 0 bases, 17 bases remained unmatched. CDR3 sequence: CACDTGGLGDTRPSSWDTRQMFF. CDR3 nucleotide sequence: TGTGCCTGTGACACCGGCGGTCTTGGGGATACGCGCCCAAGCTCCTGGGACACCCGACAGATGTTTTTC.